This record looks at one T cell receptor (beta chain) sequence and its context. The antigen this receptor binds is unknown. One base away there is no much larger clone; base qualities are not given. The sample carries other DNA sequences with the same CDR3. The immunoSEQ Assay, a bias-controlled multiplex PCR, was used to amplify TCRbeta CDR3 regions from genomic DNA. As for the original processing: The number of nucleated cells in each sample was estimated by amplification of reference gene primers within the assay. To quantify the absolute abundance of each unique TCRbeta CDR3 rearrangement, sequence reads were collapsed and filtered. For each sample, productive Simpson clonality was calculated as the square root of Simpson's diversity index over productive rearrangements. TCRdb stores this immuneACCESS table with in-frame sequences only. Part of the clones is absent; in the studies checked, under half of the shortfall reflects unresolved V genes, and no reason is known for the rest. Clone size and the V and J calls come from that table; the DNA yielded D and trimming. This sample holds some 50,000 clones; just over 85% were observed only once. In total, the top ten clones hold around 30% of the sample.

As encoded in the germline V gene, CDR1 is MNHEY while CDR2 is SVGAGI. Measured from the cysteine to the phenylalanine, the CDR3 is 11 residues long. The sequence is cut down to CDR3 DNA, 33 bases in frame from base 1. V is reduced by 6 bases and J by 7 bases, leaving a spacing of 9 bases between them. These data originate in a study of blood T cell repertoires in COVID-19 (dated by TCRdb to about 2020). Looking at the study overall: Collaborator samples came from the United States, Italy and Spain and covered acute and convalescent phases of COVID-19. The material from the prospective study consisted of cDNA or gDNA derived from T cells, B-cell-depleted T cells, or PBMCs. Deeply sampled blood TCRbeta repertoires from subjects exposed to, actively infected with, or recovered from COVID-19 were included in the dataset. The repertoires were made available in a free public database intended to serve as a resource for research on the immune response to SARS-CoV-2. Samples were obtained from the ongoing ImmuneRACE study (first 160 participants) and from over 1,000 subjects provided by 6 global collaborators. The sample metadata nearly always contained a de-identified subject ID, COVID-19 status, age in years and sex. Where HLA class I and class II types were available, the types were taken from metadata supplied by the sample provider, not from assay-based typing.

Collaborating institutions collected whole blood in K2EDTA tubes following their own protocols. For TCRbeta analysis, collaborators shipped samples as frozen whole blood, isolated PBMCs, or DNA extracted from either of those sample types. Broader findings and caveats from the paper: How much clinical and demographic metadata was included differed by source and by participant, and the metadata was provided uncurated.

The sequencing input was peripheral blood. The chain links TRBV6-5 with TRBJ1-2; the D gene remains uncertain. The sequence came from a human donor in a cohort sampled during active COVID-19. Here is the DNA: TGTGCCAGCAGCTCCTCCCTTGGCTACACCTTC. It encodes CASSSSLGYTF.